The present T cell receptor (beta chain) was sequenced within a study of molecular identifiers for immune sequencing clone quantification. Naive CD8 T cell sorting was performed on the CD8+CD4-CCR7+CD45RA+ phenotype. V lost 3 bases and J 4 bases, leaving 5 bases between the germline ends. This CDR3 region has 11 residues. Looked up from germline, CDR1 is SGHDT and CDR2 is YYEEEE. TCRdb recomputed calls from the PCR reads with MiXCR, one row per CDR3 protein. The table lists about 320,000 distinct CDR3 sequences, about 21% of them singletons. At least ten counts were recorded for this clonotype. What was sequenced was naive CD8+ T cells from blood, with Jurkat cell RNA spiked in. This sample's subset: FACS-sorted CD8+CD4-CCR7+CD45RA+ naive T cells. The V and J genes are TRBV5-6 and TRBJ2-7, with D uncertain. This TCR was sampled from a human donor in good health. Some libraries in this study had Jurkat cell RNA spiked in. The CDR3 here is CASSWQYEQYF. The CDR3 DNA reads TGTGCCAGCAGCTGGCAGTACGAGCAGTACTTC. The variable domain in full, completed from reference TRBV5-6 and TRBJ2-7, reads DAGVTQSPTHLIKTRGQQVTLRCSPKSGHDTVSWYQQALGQGPQFIFQYYEEEERQRGNFPDRFSGHQFPNYSSELNVNALLLGDSALYLCASSWQYEQYFGPGTRLTVT.